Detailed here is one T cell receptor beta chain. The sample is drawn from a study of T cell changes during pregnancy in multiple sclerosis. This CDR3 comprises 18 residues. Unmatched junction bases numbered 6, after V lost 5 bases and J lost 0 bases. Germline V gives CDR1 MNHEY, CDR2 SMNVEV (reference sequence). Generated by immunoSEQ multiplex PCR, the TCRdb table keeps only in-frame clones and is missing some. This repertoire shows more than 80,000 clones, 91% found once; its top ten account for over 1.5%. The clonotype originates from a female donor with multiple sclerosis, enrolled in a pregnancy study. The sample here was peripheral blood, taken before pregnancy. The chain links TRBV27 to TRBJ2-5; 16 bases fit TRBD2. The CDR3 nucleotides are TGTGCCAGCAGTGCCGGGACTAGCGGGGGGGAGTACCAAGAGACCCAGTACTTC. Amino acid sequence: CASSAGTSGGEYQETQYF.